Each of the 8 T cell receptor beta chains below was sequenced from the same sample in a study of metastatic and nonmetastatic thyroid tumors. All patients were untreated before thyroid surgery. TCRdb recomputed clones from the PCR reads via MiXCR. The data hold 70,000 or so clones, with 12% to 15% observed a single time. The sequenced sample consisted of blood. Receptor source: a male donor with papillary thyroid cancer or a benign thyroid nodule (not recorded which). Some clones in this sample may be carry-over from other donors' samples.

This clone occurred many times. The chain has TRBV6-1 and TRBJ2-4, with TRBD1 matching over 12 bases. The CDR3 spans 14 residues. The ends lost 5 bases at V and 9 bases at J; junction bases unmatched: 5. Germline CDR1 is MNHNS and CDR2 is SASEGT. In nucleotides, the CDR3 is TGTGCCAGCAGTTTCGGGACAGGGGGCGGCATTCAGTACTTC. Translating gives CASSFGTGGGIQYF.

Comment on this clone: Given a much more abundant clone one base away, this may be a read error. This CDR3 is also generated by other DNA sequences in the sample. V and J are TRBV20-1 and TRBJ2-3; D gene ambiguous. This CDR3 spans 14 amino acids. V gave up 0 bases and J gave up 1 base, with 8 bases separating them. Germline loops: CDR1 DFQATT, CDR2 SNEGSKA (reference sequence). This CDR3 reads CSARDKRGTDTQYF. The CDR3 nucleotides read TGCAGTGCTAGAGATAAGCGTGGCACAGATACGCAGTATTTT.

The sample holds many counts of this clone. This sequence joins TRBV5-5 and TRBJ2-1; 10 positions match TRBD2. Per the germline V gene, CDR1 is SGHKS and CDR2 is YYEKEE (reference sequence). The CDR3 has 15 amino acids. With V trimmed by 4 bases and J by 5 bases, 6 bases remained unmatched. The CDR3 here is CASSTTSGNHNEQFF. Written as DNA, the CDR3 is TGTGCCAGCAGCACCACTAGCGGGAACCACAATGAGCAGTTCTTC. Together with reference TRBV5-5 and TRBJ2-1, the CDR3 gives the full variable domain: DAGVTQSPTHLIKTRGQQVTLRCSPISGHKSVSWYQQVLGQGPQFIFQYYEKEERGRGNFPDRFSARQFPNYSSELNVNALLLGDSALYLCASSTTSGNHNEQFFGPGTRLTVL.

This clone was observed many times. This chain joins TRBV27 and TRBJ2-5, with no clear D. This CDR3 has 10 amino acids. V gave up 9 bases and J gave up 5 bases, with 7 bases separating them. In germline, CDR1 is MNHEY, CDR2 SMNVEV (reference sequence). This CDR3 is CARCGETQYF. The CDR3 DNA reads TGTGCCAGGTGTGGGGAGACCCAGTACTTC.

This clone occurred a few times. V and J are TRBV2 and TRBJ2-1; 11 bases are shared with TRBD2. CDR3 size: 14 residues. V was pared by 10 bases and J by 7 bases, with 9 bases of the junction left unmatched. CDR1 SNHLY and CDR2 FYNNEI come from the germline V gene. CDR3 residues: CAIKVTSGINEQFF. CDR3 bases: TGTGCCATCAAAGTGACTAGCGGGATAAATGAGCAGTTCTTC. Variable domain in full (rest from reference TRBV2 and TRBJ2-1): EPEVTQTPSHQVTQMGQEVILRCVPISNHLYFYWYRQILGQKVEFLVSFYNNEISEKSEIFDDQFSVERPDGSNFTLKIRSTKLEDSAMYFCAIKVTSGINEQFFGPGTRLTVL.

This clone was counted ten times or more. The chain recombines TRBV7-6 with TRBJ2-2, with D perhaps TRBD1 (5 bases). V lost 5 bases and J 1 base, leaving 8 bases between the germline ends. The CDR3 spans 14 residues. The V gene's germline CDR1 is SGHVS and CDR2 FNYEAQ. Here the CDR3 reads CASSNTGNTGELFF. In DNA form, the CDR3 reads TGTGCCAGCAGCAACACAGGGAACACCGGGGAGCTGTTTTTT.

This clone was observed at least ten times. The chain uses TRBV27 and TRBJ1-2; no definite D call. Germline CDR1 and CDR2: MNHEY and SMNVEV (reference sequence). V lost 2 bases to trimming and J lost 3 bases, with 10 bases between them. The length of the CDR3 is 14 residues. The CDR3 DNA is TGTGCCAGCAGTTTAACGGCAGGATACTATGGCTACACCTTC. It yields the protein CASSLTAGYYGYTF.

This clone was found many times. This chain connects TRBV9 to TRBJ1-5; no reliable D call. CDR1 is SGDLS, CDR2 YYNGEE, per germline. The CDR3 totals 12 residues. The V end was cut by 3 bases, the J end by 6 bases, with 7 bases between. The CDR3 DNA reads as TGTGCCAGCAGCGCCGGCGGTCAGCCCCAGCATTTT. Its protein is CASSAGGQPQHF.